These 19 T cell receptor beta chains were all obtained from the same sample, sequenced in a study of blood T cells in healthy people across ages. A J-beta primer mix and a sample-barcoded 5' primer were used in a second PCR of roughly 6 to 11 cycles. Each CDR3 protein is one row after TCRdb ran MiXCR on the 5' RACE reads. Among approximately 850,000 distinct CDR3 sequences listed, under 45% were seen once. The source material was blood. The receptors were gathered from a man aged 55-75 years in good health.

This chain links TRBV6-2 or TRBV6-3 with TRBJ2-5, with D unclear. V lost 7 bases, J lost 5 bases, and 14 bases lay in between. Germline values: CDR1 MNHEY, CDR2 SVGEGT. The length of the CDR3 is 13 residues. The CDR3 protein is CASKMNQLETQYF. CDR3 DNA: TGTGCCAGCAAAATGAACCAACTGGAGACCCAGTACTTC.

J is TRBJ1-1 and V is TRBV3-1; D gene ambiguous. In germline, CDR1 is LGHDT, CDR2 YNNKEL (reference sequence). Trimming stripped 2 bases from V and 11 bases from J, with 9 bases between. The CDR3 runs to 11 residues. The CDR3 nucleotides read TGTGCCAGCAGCCAACCCCCGTTGGCTTTCTTT. This translates into CASSQPPLAFF.

V usage is TRBV20-1 and J usage is TRBJ2-5, with D unclear. CDR1 DFQATT and CDR2 SNEGSKA come from the germline V gene (reference sequence). This CDR3 spans 13 amino acids. Trimming cost V 5 bases and J 7 bases, with 17 bases left between them. CDR3 sequence reads: CSAPGDAQWTQYF. The DNA of the CDR3 is TGCAGTGCTCCCGGCGATGCTCAGTGGACCCAGTACTTC.

V is TRBV20-1 and J is TRBJ1-1; D unclear. The germline V and J ends were trimmed by 6 bases and 3 bases, with 14 bases remaining between them. This CDR3 region has 13 residues. Germline lookup yields CDR1 DFQATT and CDR2 SNEGSKA (reference sequence). CDR3 bases: TGCAGTGCCACAAGTAGAAGAGACACTGAAGCTTTCTTT. It codes for CSATSRRDTEAFF.

The sample holds a few counts of this clonotype. The DNA for the CDR3 is TGTGCCAGCAGCGCACTAGCGGGGGTGTCCCAAGAGACCCAGTACTTC. It specifies CASSALAGVSQETQYF. The J gene is TRBJ2-5, the V gene TRBV2, with 11 bases fitting TRBD2. V shed 6 bases, J shed 1 base, and the junction held 7 bases outside the gene matches. CDR1 SNHLY and CDR2 FYNNEI come from the germline V gene. CDR3 size: 16 residues.

With respect to this clonotype: A much larger clone lies a single base off, so this may be a read error. The chain combines TRBV25-1 with TRBJ2-1; 9 bases line up with TRBD1. The V and J ends lost 4 bases and 6 bases, in that order; junction bases with no gene match: 10. Germline V gene data show CDR1 as MGHDK and CDR2 as SYGVNS. This CDR3 is 16 amino acids long. The CDR3, as DNA: TGTGCCAGCAGTGGGGACCGGGACAGGGTGTTCAATGAGCAGTTCTTC. Its translation: CASSGDRDRVFNEQFF.

The chain links TRBV30 to TRBJ2-7, with TRBD2 matching 8 bases. J gave up 3 bases and V 2 bases, and 3 bases lay outside the gene matches. Germline V gene sequence: CDR1 GTSNPN, CDR2 SVGIG (reference sequence). CDR3 length: 13 residues. CDR3 DNA: TGTGCCTGGAGTCCGGGACTAGGCTACGAGCAGTACTTC. Encoded protein: CAWSPGLGYEQYF.

This clonotype occurred once. The chain has TRBV11-3 and TRBJ1-4, with 7 bases identical to TRBD1. Germline values: CDR1 SGHNT, CDR2 YENEEA. Losses at the gene ends were 4 bases for V and 4 bases for J; bases not matched to a gene: 9. The CDR3 has 16 amino acids. Written as DNA, the CDR3 is TGTGCCAGCAGCTCGGGACAGCGAATATATAATGAAAAACTGTTTTTT. Translating gives CASSSGQRIYNEKLFF.

This clonotype showed up just a few times. The chain is built from TRBV11-1 and TRBJ2-3; perhaps TRBD2 as D (7 bases). Germline CDR1 SGHAT, CDR2 FQDESV (reference sequence). Trimming shortened V by 0 bases and J by 5 bases, and 12 bases separated the two germline ends. The CDR3 runs 15 residues. CDR3 sequence: CASSLARGAGDTQYF. The CDR3 DNA follows: TGTGCCAGCAGCTTAGCACGGGGGGCAGGAGATACGCAGTATTTT. Supplemented by reference TRBV11-1 and TRBJ2-3, the full variable domain reads EAEVAQSPRYKITEKSQAVAFWCDPISGHATLYWYRQILGQGPELLVQFQDESVVDDSQLPKDRFSAERLKGVDSTLKIQPAELGDSAMYLCASSLARGAGDTQYFGPGTRLTVL.

V and J are TRBV7-6 and TRBJ1-1, with 9 bases lining up with TRBD1. CDR1 is SGHVS and CDR2 is FNYEAQ in the germline V gene. The J segment lost 5 bases and the V segment lost 3 bases, leaving 7 bases of the junction unmatched. The CDR3 has 15 amino acids. The CDR3 loop reads CASSLVTGGITEAFF. CDR3 nucleotide sequence: TGTGCCAGCAGCTTGGTGACAGGGGGAATTACTGAAGCTTTCTTT.

This clonotype has more than one count but fewer than ten. The rearrangement joins TRBV4-1 to TRBJ1-2, with D perhaps TRBD1 (6 bases). Germline loops: CDR1 MGHRA, CDR2 YSYEKL. Trimming removed 2 bases from V and 4 bases from J, with 8 bases in between. The CDR3 is 13 residues long. CDR3 coding DNA: TGCGCCAGCAGCCAAACGGACAGCTATGGCTACACCTTC. Translating it yields CASSQTDSYGYTF.

This clonotype was found a few times. The chain joins TRBV10-3 to TRBJ2-1; 8 bases agree with TRBD1. V gave up 3 bases and J gave up 9 bases; unmatched junction bases: 10. In germline, CDR1 is ENHRY, CDR2 SYGVKD. This CDR3 is 15 amino acids long. The CDR3 nucleotides are TGTGCCATCAGTGAAAGACAGGGGAGTTGGACTGAGCAGTTCTTC. As protein: CAISERQGSWTEQFF.

The chain uses TRBV6-1 and TRBJ2-3; TRBD2 might be the D (6 bases). Germline lookup yields CDR1 MNHNS and CDR2 SASEGT. The length of the CDR3 is 15 residues. Trimming left V 2 bases short and J 4 bases short, with 13 bases between. CDR3 loop: CASSEIRREADTQYF. CDR3 sequence (DNA): TGTGCCAGCAGTGAAATCCGCAGGGAGGCAGATACGCAGTATTTT.

The chain recombines TRBV3-1 with TRBJ2-3; D remains unclear. V lost 3 bases, J lost 7 bases, and 11 bases lay in between. This CDR3 is 13 amino acids long. Per germline, CDR1 LGHDT and CDR2 YNNKEL (reference sequence). The CDR3 DNA reads as TGTGCCAGCAGCCATTCATCTGCGCATACGCAGTATTTT. Its protein product is CASSHSSAHTQYF.

The chain links TRBV4-3 to TRBJ2-7; D not resolved. Trimming removed 0 bases at V and 7 bases at J, with 10 bases between. The germline V gene has CDR1 LGHNA and CDR2 YSLEER. This CDR3 comprises 13 residues. In DNA, the CDR3 is TGCGCCAGCAGCCAAGAAGCGTGGGGAGAGCAGTACTTC. It yields the protein CASSQEAWGEQYF.

The chain has TRBV9 and TRBJ1-1; D gene uncertain. This CDR3 has 14 residues. V was pared by 4 bases and J by 7 bases, with 17 bases between. The germline gives CDR1 SGDLS, CDR2 YYNGEE. The CDR3 region is CASSPTGGLGEAFF. Here the CDR3 DNA reads TGTGCCAGCAGCCCAACCGGAGGGTTGGGTGAAGCTTTCTTT.

This chain uses TRBV2 with TRBJ2-7, with 12 bases lining up with TRBD1. Germline V gene sequence: CDR1 SNHLY, CDR2 FYNNEI. There are 16 residues in the CDR3. The V segment lost 6 bases and the J segment 0 bases; nucleotides outside the gene matches: 6. Written as DNA, the CDR3 is TGTGCCAGCAGGAGGGGACAGGGGGCTTTCTCCTACGAGCAGTACTTC. Protein sequence: CASRRGQGAFSYEQYF. The full variable domain, in which reference TRBV2 and TRBJ2-7 provide the parts outside the CDR3, is EPEVTQTPSHQVTQMGQEVILRCVPISNHLYFYWYRQILGQKVEFLVSFYNNEISEKSEIFDDQFSVERPDGSNFTLKIRSTKLEDSAMYFCASRRGQGAFSYEQYFGPGTRLTVT.

The CDR3 sequence is CASSPGQLNSRLFF. CDR3 sequence (DNA): TGTGCCAGCAGCCCCGGACAGCTTAATTCCAGACTGTTTTTT. V and J are TRBV6-5 and TRBJ1-4, with D maybe TRBD1 (6 bases). The CDR3 extends over 14 amino acids. The germline gives CDR1 MNHEY, CDR2 SVGAGI. V was shortened by 6 bases and J by 13 bases, with 21 bases between the two germline ends.

The chain links TRBV19 to TRBJ2-5; TRBD1 aligns across 10 bases. This CDR3 is 15 amino acids long. Germline V lookup: CDR1 LNHDA, CDR2 SQIVND (reference sequence). J was trimmed by 5 bases and V by 1 base; bases with no gene match: 4. CDR3 bases: TGTGCCAGTAGTATAGGGGACAGGGGTGCGGAGACCCAGTACTTC. Its protein is CASSIGDRGAETQYF.